The 23 T cell receptor beta chains listed next were all sequenced from one sample in a study of T cells in Graves' hyperthyroidism and ophthalmopathy. TCR beta CDR3 regions were amplified from RNA. Using the HTBI primer set, a first-round RT-PCR was run on the TCR CDR3. TCRdb re-derived calls from the multiplex PCR reads in MiXCR, one entry per CDR3 protein. The table has roughly 350,000 distinct CDR3 sequences, 12% to 15% seen once. Specimen: blood. All receptors derive from a woman in her forties with Graves' ophthalmopathy.

At least ten counts were recorded for this clonotype. The CDR3 sequence: CATTPGATGAQYF. The CDR3 DNA is TGTGCCACTACACCCGGGGCTACGGGCGCGCAGTATTTT. The rearrangement joins TRBV6-1 to TRBJ2-3, with D perhaps given as TRBD1 or TRBD2 (5 bases each). V lost 10 bases and J 10 bases, leaving 21 bases between the germline ends. This CDR3 spans 13 amino acids. Germline loops: CDR1 MNHNS, CDR2 SASEGT.

In this sample, this clonotype turned up many times. V usage is TRBV9 and J usage is TRBJ2-3; maybe TRBD2 (6 bases). With 0 bases removed from V and 6 bases from J, the gap between germline ends came to 8 bases. CDR1 is SGDLS, CDR2 YYNGEE, per germline. The CDR3 is 13 residues long. The CDR3 sequence is CASSVAGRDTQYF. Written as DNA, the CDR3 is TGTGCCAGCAGCGTAGCTGGGAGGGATACGCAGTATTTT.

This clonotype was observed many times. The chain is built from TRBV14 and TRBJ2-1; D is unresolved. There are 12 residues in the CDR3. Germline V gene lookup returns CDR1 SGHDN and CDR2 FVKESK. Trimming left V 4 bases short and J 9 bases short, with 10 bases between. CDR3 coding DNA: TGTGCCAGCAGCCGTGTGGGCCTTGAGCAGTTCTTC. It translates to CASSRVGLEQFF.

This clonotype was seen many times. This chain links TRBV28 with TRBJ1-5; the D gene is possibly TRBD1 (5 bases). Trimming took off 4 bases at V and 0 bases at J, with 10 bases between the two ends. Germline V gene data show CDR1 as MDHEN and CDR2 as SYDVKM. CDR3 length equals 15 residues. CDR3 loop: CASSSRDGSNQPQHF. The DNA for the CDR3 is TGTGCCAGCAGTTCCCGGGACGGTAGCAATCAGCCCCAGCATTTT.

This rearrangement joins TRBV20-1 to TRBJ2-2; TRBD2 aligns across 11 bases. The CDR3 is made up of 15 amino acids. The germline CDR1 and CDR2 sequences are DFQATT and SNEGSKA (reference sequence). V shed 6 bases, J shed 3 bases, and the junction held 6 bases outside the gene matches. Written as DNA, the CDR3 is TGCAGTGCACTAGCGGGAGCTGACGACACCGGGGAGCTGTTTTTT. Its translation: CSALAGADDTGELFF.

A few counts support this clonotype. In DNA, the CDR3 is TGTGCCAGCAGCCCGTCGGGGCGGGAAGCTTTCTTT. This translates into CASSPSGREAFF. The gene calls are TRBV5-5 and TRBJ1-1; perhaps TRBD1 as D (5 bases). Trimming took off 4 bases at V and 8 bases at J, with 12 bases between the two ends. The V gene's germline CDR1 is SGHKS and CDR2 YYEKEE (reference sequence). There are 12 residues in the CDR3.

Note on this clonotype: The junction and the germline gene differ at one end; a read error may be behind it. The chain combines TRBV28 with TRBJ2-2; D gene ambiguous. Looked up from germline, CDR1 is MDHEN and CDR2 is SYDVKM. The CDR3 covers 11 residues. This CDR3 is CASSSHRELFF. Written as DNA, the CDR3 is TGTGCCAGCAGTTCACATAGGGAACTGTTTTTT.

This clonotype was counted many times. The V call is TRBV5-6, the J call TRBJ2-1; 8 bases match TRBD2. V trimming: 4 bases; J trimming: 6 bases; junction bases outside the gene matches: 9. Germline V gene lookup returns CDR1 SGHDT and CDR2 YYEEEE. The CDR3 sequence is 15 residues long. CDR3 sequence reads: CASSRSGGEGNEQFF. CDR3 nucleotide sequence: TGTGCCAGCAGCCGAAGCGGGGGCGAGGGCAATGAGCAGTTCTTC.

This clonotype has a count of ten or more. The chain couples TRBV12-3 or TRBV12-4 to TRBJ1-1; D not resolved. Trimming took 6 bases from V and 1 from J, leaving 6 bases between them. This CDR3 has 12 residues. The CDR3 protein is CASSFGNTEAFF. The CDR3 nucleotides read TGTGCCAGCAGCTTCGGGAACACTGAAGCTTTCTTT.

Only a few counts were recorded for this clonotype. V and J are TRBV28 and TRBJ1-5; D is unresolved. V was shortened by 5 bases and J by 5 bases, with 10 bases between the two germline ends. The CDR3 loop spans 13 amino acids. Germline values: CDR1 MDHEN, CDR2 SYDVKM. CDR3 DNA sequence: TGTGCCAGCAGTGTTGTTGACGATCAGCCCCAGCATTTT. Amino acid sequence: CASSVVDDQPQHF.

Ten or more counts support this clonotype. The chain's CDR3 is CASSPGGNGYTF. The CDR3 coding sequence is TGTGCCAGCAGCCCTGGGGGAAATGGCTACACCTTC. The rearrangement links TRBV11-3 to TRBJ1-2, with a tentative D call TRBD1 (5 bases). Germline assignment: CDR1 SGHNT and CDR2 YENEEA. V shed 5 bases and J shed 6 bases, with 10 bases lying between them. The CDR3 has 12 amino acids.

This clonotype appeared many times. The V gene is TRBV7-8, the J gene TRBJ2-1; TRBD1 or TRBD2 may be the D gene (5 bases each). Trimming removed 8 bases at V and 3 bases at J, with 8 bases between. CDR1 and CDR2 (germline): SGHVS, FQNEAQ. There are 12 residues in the CDR3. The CDR3 coding sequence is TGTGCCAGCGGGACCAGCTACAATGAGCAGTTCTTC. This translates into CASGTSYNEQFF.

Many counts were recorded for this clonotype. The chain couples TRBV5-6 to TRBJ2-5; 9 nucleotides line up with TRBD2. Germline V gene data show CDR1 as SGHDT and CDR2 as YYEEEE. Trimming took 0 bases from V and 4 from J; bases not matched to a gene: 7. This CDR3 comprises 16 residues. The CDR3 DNA reads as TGTGCCAGCAGCTTGGTTCCTAGCGGGGAGGGAGAGACCCAGTACTTC. It yields the protein CASSLVPSGEGETQYF.

A few counts support this clonotype. A single base separates this from a much larger clone, so it may be a read error. The chain has TRBV6-1 and TRBJ2-1, with D maybe TRBD1 (6 bases). V was trimmed by 5 bases and J by 1 base, leaving 15 bases between them. The CDR3 contains 16 residues. Germline-derived CDR1 and CDR2 are MNHNS and SASEGT. Here the CDR3 reads CASSHLQGLSYNEQFF. CDR3 coding DNA: TGTGCCAGCAGTCATTTACAGGGCCTTTCCTACAATGAGCAGTTCTTC.

In its sample, this clonotype was seen many times. The gene calls are TRBV19 and TRBJ2-1, with a weak D call TRBD2 (6 bases). V gave up 0 bases and J gave up 4 bases, with 13 bases separating them. CDR1 and CDR2 (germline): LNHDA, SQIVND (reference sequence). The CDR3 has 16 residues. CDR3: CASSIDQRAGYNEQFF. The CDR3 DNA is TGTGCCAGTAGTATAGATCAGCGGGCCGGTTACAATGAGCAGTTCTTC.

This clonotype was found many times. The V gene is TRBV12-3 or TRBV12-4, the J gene TRBJ1-1; 9 bases agree with TRBD1. V was clipped by 3 bases and J by 5 bases; unmatched bases: 4. The CDR3 consists of 14 residues. In DNA form, the CDR3 reads TGTGCCAGCAGTTTCGGCGGACAGGGGACTGAAGCTTTCTTT. It yields the protein CASSFGGQGTEAFF.

The chain recombines TRBV10-2 with TRBJ1-2; TRBD1 is a possible D gene (6 bases). The CDR3 runs to 13 residues. Deletions cut 7 bases from V and 8 bases from J, with 17 bases between. The V gene's germline CDR1 is WSHSY and CDR2 SAAADI. As DNA, the CDR3 is TGCGCCAGCACCACGAACGGGGACAAAGGCTACACCTTC. Protein sequence: CASTTNGDKGYTF.

This clonotype was counted only a few times. V usage is TRBV20-1 and J usage is TRBJ1-2; D is ambiguous. The V end lost 0 bases, the J end lost 1 base, and 6 bases lay between the germline ends. CDR3 length equals 13 residues. The V gene's germline CDR1 is DFQATT and CDR2 SNEGSKA (reference sequence). The CDR3 bases are TGCAGTGCTAGAGATCCAGTTAACTATGGCTACACCTTC. Encoded protein: CSARDPVNYGYTF.

This rearrangement joins TRBV25-1 to TRBJ1-2; D perhaps matches TRBD1 (6 bases). This CDR3 is built from 13 residues. Trimming left V 2 bases short and J 7 bases short, with 11 bases between. Germline lookup yields CDR1 MGHDK and CDR2 SYGVNS. In nucleotides, the CDR3 is TGTGCCAGCAGTGAAACAGGGAGGAGTGGCTACACCTTC. Amino acid sequence: CASSETGRSGYTF.

This clonotype was counted ten times or more. The chain couples TRBV11-2 to TRBJ2-1; 14 positions match TRBD2. The CDR3 totals 16 residues. Germline values: CDR1 SGHAT, CDR2 FQNNGV. With V trimmed by 5 bases and J by 8 bases, 8 bases remained unmatched. The DNA for the CDR3 is TGTGCCAGCAGCGACCGACTAGCGGGAGGGCCGGATGAGCAGTTCTTC. Its protein product is CASSDRLAGGPDEQFF.

The genes are TRBV7-2 and TRBJ2-1; D might be TRBD2 (6 bases). The germline V and J ends were trimmed by 3 bases and 4 bases, with 10 bases remaining between them. The germline V gene has CDR1 SGHTA and CDR2 FQGNSA. The CDR3 has 14 residues. CDR3 DNA: TGTGCCAGCAGCTTCGGGACTGGGTACAATGAGCAGTTCTTC. This sequence encodes CASSFGTGYNEQFF.

This clonotype was seen a handful of times. This chain joins TRBV12-3 or TRBV12-4 and TRBJ1-5; D may be TRBD1 (5 bases). This CDR3 has 16 residues. V dropped 3 bases and J dropped 5 bases, with 17 bases sitting between them. The CDR3 loop is CASSLAVVGAYQPQHF. CDR3 sequence (DNA): TGTGCCAGCAGTTTGGCAGTCGTCGGGGCGTATCAGCCCCAGCATTTT.

This clonotype occurred many times. The chain has TRBV7-6 and TRBJ2-1, with TRBD2 as a possible D gene (5 bases). The V gene lost 2 bases and the J gene lost 5 bases, with 10 bases spanning the gap. Germline V CDR1 and CDR2: SGHVS, FNYEAQ. This CDR3 region has 14 residues. For the CDR3, the DNA is TGTGCCAGCAGCTTAAACACGGGGAACAATGAGCAGTTCTTC. This translates into CASSLNTGNNEQFF.